The 30 T cell receptor beta chains reported below all come from one sample, sequenced in a study of T cell responses to AZD1222 COVID-19 vaccine. Profiling relied on immunoSEQ multiplex PCR, and the TCRdb table lists in-frame clones only, not all of them. The sample includes some 110,000 clones, around nine tenths of them seen just once. The sample consisted of peripheral blood, taken 28 days after the second AZD1222 dose. These receptors came from an adult who received the AZD1222 COVID-19 vaccine.

J is TRBJ1-2 and V is TRBV4-3; D gene uncertain. The CDR3 has 15 residues. The germline gives CDR1 LGHNA, CDR2 YSLEER. V lost 1 base, J lost 8 bases, and 17 bases lay in between. The CDR3 region has the DNA TGCGCCAGCAGCCAAGGGGCCGGGTCCCGAGGGGGCTACACCTTC. This sequence encodes CASSQGAGSRGGYTF.

The V gene is TRBV19, the J gene TRBJ2-3; a possible D gene is TRBD2 (6 bases). CDR3 length: 14 residues. Germline V gene sequence: CDR1 LNHDA, CDR2 SQIVND (reference sequence). With 4 bases removed from V and 1 base from J, the gap between germline ends came to 9 bases. CDR3 residues: CASSTWRGTDTQYF. CDR3 DNA sequence: TGTGCCAGTAGTACGTGGAGGGGCACAGATACGCAGTATTTT.

The chain uses TRBV4-3 and TRBJ2-2; D perhaps matches TRBD1 (5 bases). Germline V lookup: CDR1 LGHNA, CDR2 YSLEER. Trimming shortened V by 1 base and J by 1 base, and 16 bases separated the two germline ends. The CDR3 consists of 18 residues. CDR3 region: CASSQGSGYRMNTGELFF. CDR3 nucleotides: TGCGCCAGCAGCCAAGGGTCAGGGTATCGAATGAACACCGGGGAGCTGTTTTTT.

The CDR3: CASSEQPNYGYTF. CDR3 DNA: TGTGCCAGCAGTGAACAGCCTAACTATGGCTACACCTTC. J is TRBJ1-2 and V is TRBV6-4; D gene uncertain. The V gene's germline CDR1 is MRHNA and CDR2 SNTAGT. The CDR3 loop spans 13 amino acids. V lost 3 bases and J 0 bases, leaving 5 bases between the germline ends.

The CDR3 protein is CASSIGTGGSYEQYF. CDR3 DNA: TGTGCCAGTAGTATAGGGACAGGGGGCTCCTACGAGCAGTACTTC. This chain connects TRBV19 to TRBJ2-7; 10 nucleotides align to TRBD1. CDR1 is LNHDA and CDR2 is SQIVND in the germline V gene (reference sequence). The CDR3 runs 15 residues. Trimming cost V 1 base and J 0 bases; bases outside gene matches: 0. Combining the CDR3 with reference TRBV19 and TRBJ2-7 gives the whole variable domain DGGITQSPKYLFRKEGQNVTLSCEQNLNHDAMYWYRQDPGQGLRLIYYSQIVNDFQKGDIAEGYSVSREKKESFPLTVTSAQKNPTAFYLCASSIGTGGSYEQYFGPGTRLTVT.

The chain recombines TRBV11-2 with TRBJ2-7, with D tentatively TRBD1 (6 bases). Trimming removed 3 bases at V and 2 bases at J, with 11 bases between. In germline, CDR1 is SGHAT, CDR2 FQNNGV. The CDR3 extends over 14 amino acids. The CDR3 DNA reads as TGTGCCAGCAGCTTCCAGACAGGACCCTACGAGCAGTACTTC. It specifies CASSFQTGPYEQYF.

The chain links TRBV5-6 to TRBJ2-1; 8 nucleotides agree with TRBD2. Germline V gives CDR1 SGHDT, CDR2 YYEEEE. The CDR3 loop spans 12 amino acids. V was clipped by 4 bases and J by 6 bases; unmatched bases: 0. The CDR3 protein is CASSAGGNEQFF. The CDR3 coding sequence is TGTGCCAGCAGCGCGGGGGGCAATGAGCAGTTCTTC.

V usage is TRBV6-5 and J usage is TRBJ1-3, with D perhaps TRBD1 (5 bases). Trimming stripped 7 bases from V and 3 bases from J, with 16 bases between. CDR3 size: 15 residues. Looked up from germline, CDR1 is MNHEY and CDR2 is SVGAGI. CDR3 bases: TGTGCCAGCATCGTCAGGGCGGACGGTGGAAACACCATATATTTT. Amino acid sequence: CASIVRADGGNTIYF.

This chain uses TRBV7-9 with TRBJ1-5, with a tentative D call TRBD1 (5 bases). Trimming stripped 2 bases from V and 2 bases from J, with 10 bases between. The V gene's germline CDR1 is SEHNR and CDR2 FQNEAQ (reference sequence). This CDR3 contains 15 residues. CDR3 sequence: CASSLHVGGNQPQHF. The DNA for the CDR3 is TGTGCCAGCAGCTTACACGTGGGGGGCAATCAGCCCCAGCATTTT. The full variable domain, in which reference TRBV7-9 and TRBJ1-5 provide the parts outside the CDR3, is DTGVSQNPRHKITKRGQNVTFRCDPISEHNRLYWYRQTLGQGPEFLTYFQNEAQLEKSRLLSDRFSAERPKGSFSTLEIQRTEQGDSAMYLCASSLHVGGNQPQHFGDGTRLSIL.

V is TRBV7-9 and J is TRBJ1-2; D is possibly TRBD1 (6 bases). The CDR3 covers 18 residues. V lost 3 bases and J 0 bases, leaving 20 bases between the germline ends. The germline CDR1 and CDR2 sequences are SEHNR and FQNEAQ (reference sequence). The DNA of the CDR3 is TGTGCCAGCAGCTTCTCCCGGGACACCCAGATCGCTAACTATGGCTACACCTTC. Amino acids: CASSFSRDTQIANYGYTF.

The V gene is TRBV28, the J gene TRBJ1-2, with D possibly TRBD1 on 6 matching bases. Germline V gene data show CDR1 as MDHEN and CDR2 as SYDVKM. Trimming took off 4 bases at V and 8 bases at J, with 14 bases between the two ends. CDR3 size: 13 residues. The CDR3 spells CASSSPGDKGYTF. The DNA for the CDR3 is TGTGCCAGCAGTTCCCCAGGGGATAAGGGCTACACCTTC.

The genes are TRBV24-1 and TRBJ2-2, with D possibly being TRBD1 (6 bases). Germline-derived CDR1 and CDR2 are KGHDR and SFDVKD. Deletions cut 4 bases from V and 5 bases from J, with 13 bases between. The CDR3 sequence is 15 residues long. CDR3 DNA: TGTGCCACCAGTGACCCCAGGGGTCCTACCGGGGAGCTGTTTTTT. It encodes CATSDPRGPTGELFF.

This chain connects TRBV5-1 to TRBJ2-5; the match to TRBD2 covers 11 bases. CDR3 length: 16 residues. Germline lookup yields CDR1 SGHRS and CDR2 YFSETQ. V dropped 0 bases and J dropped 4; count of bases not matched to a gene: 5. Written as DNA, the CDR3 is TGCGCCAGCAGCTTGGGTTTAGCGGGGGGGCGAGAGACCCAGTACTTC. Its protein product is CASSLGLAGGRETQYF.

This sequence joins TRBV7-3 and TRBJ1-1, with D tentatively TRBD1 (5 bases). The CDR3 has 13 amino acids. Germline loops: CDR1 SGHTA, CDR2 FQGTGA. Trimming shortened V by 5 bases and J by 3 bases, and 10 bases separated the two germline ends. Here the CDR3 reads CASSPRDYTEAFF. The CDR3 bases are TGTGCCAGCAGCCCACGGGACTACACTGAAGCTTTCTTT.

The chain is built from TRBV2 and TRBJ1-1; D ambiguous. This CDR3 spans 12 amino acids. Trimming pared 5 bases from V and 0 bases from J, leaving 4 bases between. The V gene's germline CDR1 is SNHLY and CDR2 FYNNEI. The CDR3 is CASSRVNTEAFF. CDR3 sequence (DNA): TGTGCCAGCAGTAGGGTGAACACTGAAGCTTTCTTT.

The chain joins TRBV29-1 to TRBJ2-1, with D tentatively TRBD2 (7 bases). The CDR3 is 12 amino acids. Trimming removed 5 bases at V and 6 bases at J, with 11 bases between. Per germline, CDR1 SQVTM and CDR2 ANQGSEA. CDR3 bases: TGCAGCGTTAGGGGGGGCCCCAATGAGCAGTTCTTC. Translated, it gives CSVRGGPNEQFF.

The chain links TRBV12-3 or TRBV12-4 to TRBJ1-1, with 7 nucleotides matching TRBD1. The CDR3 loop spans 12 amino acids. V trimming: 10 bases; J trimming: 6 bases; junction bases outside the gene matches: 8. The CDR3 DNA reads TGTGCCACCCGACAGGGTCCAGCTGAAGCTTTCTTT. Its protein product is CATRQGPAEAFF.

Written as DNA, the CDR3 is TGTGCCAGCAGCTTAGTACGCGGGAGTAGGAATGAGCAGTTCTTC. Amino acid sequence: CASSLVRGSRNEQFF. The genes are TRBV11-3 and TRBJ2-1; 7 positions match TRBD2. The J segment lost 7 bases and the V segment lost 1 base, leaving 7 bases of the junction unmatched. This CDR3 region has 15 residues. Germline V gene data show CDR1 as SGHNT and CDR2 as YENEEA.

The chain uses TRBV24-1 and TRBJ2-7; 10 bases are a match to TRBD1. Per germline, CDR1 KGHDR and CDR2 SFDVKD. After removal of 3 bases from V and 4 bases from J, the junction contained 5 bases not matched to a gene. The CDR3 consists of 15 residues. This CDR3 reads CATSDPGQGLYEQYF. CDR3 DNA: TGTGCCACCAGTGATCCGGGACAGGGGTTGTACGAGCAGTACTTC.

The rearrangement uses TRBV27 and TRBJ2-4; possible D gene TRBD1, 6 bases. The CDR3 is 13 amino acids. V lost 6 bases and J lost 7, with 13 bases in between. Germline V CDR1 and CDR2: MNHEY, SMNVEV (reference sequence). CDR3 protein: CASSLQGWNIQYF. In DNA form, the CDR3 reads TGTGCCAGCAGCCTACAGGGTTGGAACATTCAGTACTTC.

The chain joins TRBV11-2 to TRBJ2-6; D is unresolved. Germline CDR1 SGHAT, CDR2 FQNNGV. The V gene lost 2 bases and the J gene lost 0 bases, with 5 bases spanning the gap. CDR3 length equals 15 residues. CDR3 nucleotides: TGTGCCAGCAGCTTATTAAACTCTGGGGCCAACGTCCTGACTTTC. Translated, it gives CASSLLNSGANVLTF.

This clone was seen only once. The chain has TRBV7-3 and TRBJ1-1; a weak D match, TRBD1 (5 bases). The ends were cut back, 1 base at V and 3 bases at J, with 18 bases in the middle. The CDR3 runs to 17 residues. The germline V gene has CDR1 SGHTA and CDR2 FQGTGA. The CDR3: CASSLRVGRGLDTEAFF. The CDR3 DNA sequence: TGTGCCAGCAGCTTAAGGGTGGGAAGGGGACTTGACACTGAAGCTTTCTTT. The full variable domain, with the rest looked up from reference TRBV7-3 and TRBJ1-1, is GAGVSQTPSNKVTEKGKYVELRCDPISGHTALYWYRQSLGQGPEFLIYFQGTGAADDSGLPNDRFFAVRPEGSVSTLKIQRTERGDSAVYLCASSLRVGRGLDTEAFFGQGTRLTVV.

The gene calls are TRBV28 and TRBJ2-1; D remains unclear. Trimming stripped 5 bases from V and 0 bases from J, with 14 bases between. The CDR3 runs 16 residues. Germline V gene lookup returns CDR1 MDHEN and CDR2 SYDVKM. CDR3 in amino acids: CASSPATSSSYNEQFF. CDR3 coding DNA: TGTGCCAGCAGTCCAGCGACGTCGAGCTCCTACAATGAGCAGTTCTTC.

The V call is TRBV6-1, the J call TRBJ2-1; 8 bases agree with TRBD1. There are 15 residues in the CDR3. The J segment lost 6 bases and the V segment lost 2 bases, leaving 6 bases of the junction unmatched. From germline, CDR1 is MNHNS and CDR2 SASEGT. Here the CDR3 reads CASSEKETGANEQFF. The CDR3 nucleotides are TGTGCCAGCAGTGAAAAAGAGACAGGGGCCAATGAGCAGTTCTTC.

The chain joins TRBV5-8 to TRBJ2-7, with 7 nucleotides matching TRBD1. The CDR3 is 15 amino acids. CDR1 SGHTS and CDR2 YDEGEE come from the germline V gene. V was pared by 2 bases and J by 4 bases, with 9 bases of the junction left unmatched. For the CDR3, the DNA is TGTGCCAGCAGCTTTTGGACAGGAAATCTTTACGAGCAGTACTTC. It encodes CASSFWTGNLYEQYF.

The sample holds one count of this clone. The rearrangement links TRBV5-1 to TRBJ1-2, with a tentative D call TRBD1 (6 bases). CDR1 and CDR2 from the germline V gene are SGHRS and YFSETQ. V shed 0 bases and J shed 7 bases, with 10 bases lying between them. The CDR3 has 13 amino acids. This CDR3 reads CASSLGGASGYTF. The DNA for the CDR3 is TGCGCCAGCAGCTTGGGGGGGGCCAGTGGCTACACCTTC.

The CDR3 region has the DNA TGTGCCAGCAGCTTGGTGGGGGGCTCCTATAATTCACCCCTCCACTTT. Translation gives CASSLVGGSYNSPLHF. The rearrangement links TRBV5-5 to TRBJ1-6; tentative D call: TRBD1 (5 bases). V dropped 0 bases and J dropped 0 bases, with 7 bases sitting between them. From germline, CDR1 is SGHKS and CDR2 YYEKEE (reference sequence). CDR3 length: 16 residues.

This clone was picked up one time. The V call is TRBV11-3, the J call TRBJ1-2; TRBD1 matches at 7 bases. Germline V gives CDR1 SGHNT, CDR2 YENEEA. CDR3 length: 15 residues. V trimming: 0 bases; J trimming: 4 bases; junction bases outside the gene matches: 5. The CDR3 DNA is TGTGCCAGCAGCTTAGATGTAGGGGGCGCCTATGGCTACACCTTC. Amino acid sequence: CASSLDVGGAYGYTF.

The V and J genes are TRBV7-2 and TRBJ2-2; D possibly corresponds to TRBD2 (5 bases). Trimming took off 7 bases at V and 7 bases at J, with 10 bases between the two ends. CDR1 is SGHTA, CDR2 FQGNSA, per germline. The CDR3 spans 12 residues. Here the CDR3 reads CASTEAGGELFF. CDR3 nucleotides: TGTGCCAGCACTGAGGCGGGCGGGGAGCTGTTTTTT.

The chain recombines TRBV9 with TRBJ2-3, with a tentative D call TRBD1 (6 bases). CDR1 is SGDLS and CDR2 is YYNGEE in the germline V gene. The V end was cut by 0 bases, the J end by 2 bases, with 13 bases between. This CDR3 contains 16 residues. The CDR3 loop reads CASSVGMGANTDTQYF. DNA of the CDR3: TGTGCCAGCAGCGTAGGGATGGGGGCGAACACAGATACGCAGTATTTT.